A single sample gave rise to the 29 T cell receptor beta chains below, sequenced in a study of T cell responses to AZD1222 COVID-19 vaccine. Profiled with immunoSEQ multiplex PCR; TCRdb holds only in-frame clones, not every one. Among fewer than 200,000 clones listed, roughly 92% were seen once. This specimen was peripheral blood, taken on day 0 of AZD1222 vaccination. These receptors came from an adult in good health.

V usage is TRBV5-4 and J usage is TRBJ2-1; D is perhaps TRBD2 (6 bases). Germline V lookup: CDR1 SGHNT, CDR2 YYREEE (reference sequence). CDR3 size: 12 residues. V lost 4 bases, J lost 6 bases, and 8 bases lay in between. CDR3 sequence: CASSGGVNEQFF. The CDR3 nucleotides are TGTGCCAGCAGCGGAGGGGTCAATGAGCAGTTCTTC.

The genes are TRBV7-2 and TRBJ2-1; D unresolved. Trimming pared 1 base from V and 9 bases from J, leaving 7 bases between. This CDR3 region has 12 residues. Germline loops: CDR1 SGHTA, CDR2 FQGNSA. CDR3 amino acids: CASSLVRGEQFF. The CDR3 DNA follows: TGTGCCAGCAGCTTAGTACGCGGTGAGCAGTTCTTC.

This clone was counted once. This chain joins TRBV5-6 and TRBJ2-7; 8 bases are shared with TRBD1. Germline trimming cut 1 base from V and 2 bases from J; bases unmatched to any gene: 8. CDR3 length equals 16 residues. Per the germline V gene, CDR1 is SGHDT and CDR2 is YYEEEE. CDR3 DNA sequence: TGTGCCAGCAGCTTGTTTCAGGGGGCGTTGACCTACGAGCAGTACTTC. Translation: CASSLFQGALTYEQYF.

The J gene is TRBJ1-2, the V gene TRBV7-9; 7 bases are shared with TRBD1. CDR1 and CDR2 (germline): SEHNR, FQNEAQ (reference sequence). CDR3 length equals 16 residues. Losses at the gene ends were 2 bases for V and 2 bases for J; bases not matched to a gene: 8. The CDR3 loop reads CASSLPQGEVNYGYTF. CDR3 DNA sequence: TGTGCCAGCAGCTTACCGCAGGGGGAGGTAAACTATGGCTACACCTTC.

The rearrangement joins TRBV27 to TRBJ2-7, with TRBD1 matching 9 bases. Germline V lookup: CDR1 MNHEY, CDR2 SMNVEV (reference sequence). The CDR3 covers 18 residues. V was pared by 4 bases and J by 1 base, with 14 bases of the junction left unmatched. The CDR3 is CASSSTPQPGQGSYEQYF. CDR3 coding DNA: TGTGCCAGCAGTTCAACCCCTCAACCGGGACAGGGTTCCTACGAGCAGTACTTC.

With regard to this clone: The sample carries other DNA sequences with the same CDR3. This chain joins TRBV5-6 and TRBJ1-1; no clear D gene. V was cut by 0 bases and J by 3 bases, with 3 bases left in between. CDR3 length: 12 amino acids. Per the germline V gene, CDR1 is SGHDT and CDR2 is YYEEEE. CDR3 amino acids: CASSLGDTEAFF. CDR3 bases: TGTGCCAGCAGCTTGGGAGACACTGAAGCTTTCTTT.

V is TRBV7-9 and J is TRBJ1-4, with 12 bases lining up with TRBD1. The length of the CDR3 is 17 residues. Germline V CDR1 and CDR2: SEHNR, FQNEAQ (reference sequence). V was clipped by 3 bases and J by 0 bases; unmatched bases: 2. CDR3 sequence (DNA): TGTGCCAGCAGCTTGGGACAGGGGGCGGCAACTAATGAAAAACTGTTTTTT. It specifies CASSLGQGAATNEKLFF.

The genes are TRBV28 and TRBJ1-2, with 9 bases matching TRBD1. In germline, CDR1 is MDHEN, CDR2 SYDVKM. This CDR3 is 17 amino acids long. The trim removed 0 bases at V and 3 bases at J, leaving 8 bases unmatched. The CDR3 DNA reads as TGTGCCAGCAGTTTATGGGCGGGGACAGGGTTTTACTATGGCTACACCTTC. This sequence encodes CASSLWAGTGFYYGYTF.

The J gene is TRBJ1-2, the V gene TRBV19; weak D call: TRBD1 (6 bases). Trimming cost V 4 bases and J 4 bases, with 25 bases left between them. CDR1 is LNHDA, CDR2 SQIVND, per germline (reference sequence). The CDR3 loop spans 18 amino acids. The CDR3 loop is CASSTSLGSRDKLYGYTF. The CDR3 region has the DNA TGTGCCAGTAGTACCTCATTAGGGTCGCGGGACAAGCTCTATGGCTACACCTTC. Drawing the rest from reference TRBV19 and TRBJ1-2, the complete variable domain is DGGITQSPKYLFRKEGQNVTLSCEQNLNHDAMYWYRQDPGQGLRLIYYSQIVNDFQKGDIAEGYSVSREKKESFPLTVTSAQKNPTAFYLCASSTSLGSRDKLYGYTFGSGTRLTVV.

The chain joins TRBV27 to TRBJ1-1, with D uncertain. The CDR3 loop spans 15 amino acids. Trimming stripped 0 bases from V and 1 base from J, with 9 bases between. Germline lookup yields CDR1 MNHEY and CDR2 SMNVEV (reference sequence). The CDR3 region is CASSLSAGRNTEAFF. CDR3 nucleotide sequence: TGTGCCAGCAGTTTATCGGCGGGCCGGAACACTGAAGCTTTCTTT.

The chain uses TRBV30 and TRBJ2-1, with D tentatively TRBD1 (6 bases). The germline gives CDR1 GTSNPN, CDR2 SVGIG (reference sequence). There are 16 residues in the CDR3. V was clipped by 2 bases and J by 1 base, with 15 bases between them. CDR3 nucleotide sequence: TGTGCCTGGAGTAGGGGTATAAGGGGGTCCTACAATGAGCAGTTCTTC. The encoded protein is CAWSRGIRGSYNEQFF.

This chain uses TRBV18 with TRBJ1-3; 7 bases agree with TRBD1. Germline V CDR1 and CDR2: KGHSH, LQKENI. The V and J ends lost 6 bases and 0 bases, in that order; junction bases with no gene match: 2. The CDR3 has 14 amino acids. CDR3 DNA: TGTGCCAGCTCCACAGGGGCCTCTGGAAACACCATATATTTT. It yields the protein CASSTGASGNTIYF.

This chain links TRBV11-1 with TRBJ2-3; 14 nucleotides align to TRBD2. This CDR3 is 16 amino acids long. Germline assignment: CDR1 SGHAT and CDR2 FQDESV (reference sequence). V lost 4 bases and J lost 5; bases outside the gene matches: 5. The CDR3 DNA reads TGTGCCAGCAGCTACCTGACTAGCGGGAGGGGAGATACGCAGTATTTT. This encodes CASSYLTSGRGDTQYF. Drawing the rest from reference TRBV11-1 and TRBJ2-3, the complete variable domain is EAEVAQSPRYKITEKSQAVAFWCDPISGHATLYWYRQILGQGPELLVQFQDESVVDDSQLPKDRFSAERLKGVDSTLKIQPAELGDSAMYLCASSYLTSGRGDTQYFGPGTRLTVL.

This clone was counted only a few times. This chain links TRBV5-1 with TRBJ2-3; D gene ambiguous. V gave up 3 bases and J gave up 1 base, with 9 bases separating them. The germline gives CDR1 SGHRS, CDR2 YFSETQ. The CDR3 extends over 14 amino acids. The chain's CDR3 is CASSYVGGTDTQYF. CDR3 nucleotides: TGCGCCAGCAGCTACGTAGGAGGCACAGATACGCAGTATTTT.

The V and J genes are TRBV7-9 and TRBJ1-2; 8 bases fit TRBD1. The germline V gene has CDR1 SEHNR and CDR2 FQNEAQ (reference sequence). This CDR3 has 12 amino acids. V was clipped by 8 bases and J by 5 bases; unmatched bases: 4. In DNA, the CDR3 is TGTGCCAGCGATACAGGGGGATATGGCTACACCTTC. Its translation is CASDTGGYGYTF.

The V call is TRBV25-1, the J call TRBJ2-5, with 7 bases matching TRBD2. The V gene's germline CDR1 is MGHDK and CDR2 SYGVNS. V lost 2 bases and J lost 3; bases outside the gene matches: 3. This CDR3 contains 14 residues. The CDR3 here is CASSEGRGEETQYF. CDR3 coding DNA: TGTGCCAGCAGTGAAGGCCGGGGGGAAGAGACCCAGTACTTC.

The J gene is TRBJ2-7, the V gene TRBV5-1; 9 nucleotides align to TRBD2. Germline assignment: CDR1 SGHRS and CDR2 YFSETQ. The CDR3 runs 16 residues. V gave up 3 bases and J gave up 2 bases; unmatched junction bases: 9. Here the CDR3 DNA reads TGCGCCAGCAGCTCCGGACTAGCGCGTATGCCCTACGAGCAGTACTTC. Translation: CASSSGLARMPYEQYF.

V gene TRBV12-3 or TRBV12-4 combines with J gene TRBJ1-4; D unclear. V was trimmed by 2 bases and J by 10 bases, leaving 11 bases between them. CDR3 length equals 13 residues. CDR3 sequence (DNA): TGTGCCAGCAGTTTAATGGCCAGTGGAAAACTGTTTTTT. It specifies CASSLMASGKLFF.

V and J are TRBV2 and TRBJ2-5; 10 bases line up with TRBD1. This CDR3 contains 14 residues. The J segment lost 5 bases and the V segment lost 7 bases, leaving 7 bases of the junction unmatched. Germline V lookup: CDR1 SNHLY, CDR2 FYNNEI. CDR3 coding DNA: TGTGCCAGCAATCCGGGACAGGGGTTGGAGACCCAGTACTTC. It translates to CASNPGQGLETQYF.

The V gene is TRBV9, the J gene TRBJ2-1, with 8 bases matching TRBD2. V lost 0 bases to trimming and J lost 2 bases; unmatched junction nucleotides: 1. Germline values: CDR1 SGDLS, CDR2 YYNGEE. The length of the CDR3 is 15 residues. The DNA for the CDR3 is TGTGCCAGCAGCGTAGATAGCGGGACCTACAATGAGCAGTTCTTC. This encodes CASSVDSGTYNEQFF.

The chain recombines TRBV27 with TRBJ2-2; a possible D gene is TRBD2 (5 bases). The germline CDR1 and CDR2 sequences are MNHEY and SMNVEV (reference sequence). This CDR3 contains 14 residues. Trimming cost V 3 bases and J 8 bases, with 13 bases left between them. CDR3 coding DNA: TGTGCCAGCAGTTTTGTTCGGGGTTCTGGGGAGCTGTTTTTT. Translation: CASSFVRGSGELFF.

This rearrangement joins TRBV19 to TRBJ1-6; D might be TRBD1 (6 bases). Trimming removed 6 bases at V and 2 bases at J, with 11 bases between. The CDR3 runs to 15 residues. The V gene's germline CDR1 is LNHDA and CDR2 SQIVND (reference sequence). This CDR3 is CASRFDRTYNSPLHF. The CDR3 DNA follows: TGTGCCAGTAGGTTCGACAGGACCTATAATTCACCCCTCCACTTT.

V usage is TRBV25-1 and J usage is TRBJ1-6; unclear D gene. Germline CDR1 MGHDK, CDR2 SYGVNS. This CDR3 contains 14 residues. Deletions cut 5 bases from V and 9 bases from J, with 14 bases between. This chain's CDR3 is CASSLREGSSPLHF. The DNA of the CDR3 is TGTGCCAGCAGTCTTCGGGAGGGAAGTTCACCCCTCCACTTT. The full variable domain, with the rest looked up from reference TRBV25-1 and TRBJ1-6, is EADIYQTPRYLVIGTGKKITLECSQTMGHDKMYWYQQDPGMELHLIHYSYGVNSTEKGDLSSESTVSRIRTEHFPLTLESARPSHTSQYLCASSLREGSSPLHFGNGTRLTVT.

The J gene is TRBJ1-1, the V gene TRBV4-1; TRBD1 aligns across 7 bases. The CDR3 covers 15 residues. CDR1 and CDR2 from the germline V gene are MGHRA and YSYEKL. V lost 1 base, J lost 6 bases, and 8 bases stayed unmatched. CDR3 in amino acids: CASSQGPTGPAEAFF. In nucleotides, the CDR3 is TGCGCCAGCAGCCAAGGGCCGACAGGGCCCGCTGAAGCTTTCTTT.

The J gene is TRBJ2-7, the V gene TRBV12-2; the D segment call TRBD2 is taken from the table without a DNA check. TRBV12-2 is given as a pseudogene. The CDR3 is 17 amino acids. CDR3 sequence reads: CASRHLSASGSSYEQYF. The CDR3 nucleotides read TGTGCAAGTCGTCACCTCTCCGCTAGCGGGAGCTCCTACGAGCAGTACTTC.

CDR3 sequence (DNA): TGTGCCAGCAGCCAAGTACAGACTGAAGCTTTCTTT. As protein: CASSQVQTEAFF. The chain has TRBV3-1 (or the pseudogene TRBV3-2) and TRBJ1-1; D unclear. The CDR3 spans 12 residues. Germline lookup yields CDR1 LGHDT and CDR2 YNNKEL (reference sequence). The V and J ends lost 1 base and 5 bases respectively, with 5 bases between them.

The J gene is TRBJ2-7, the V gene TRBV19; a possible D gene is TRBD1 (5 bases). The V gene lost 5 bases and the J gene lost 3 bases, with 14 bases spanning the gap. CDR1 is LNHDA, CDR2 SQIVND, per germline (reference sequence). This CDR3 contains 14 residues. The CDR3 DNA follows: TGTGCCAGTAGTCTCAGGACAACAGACTACGAGCAGTACTTC. It translates to CASSLRTTDYEQYF.

CDR3 DNA: TGTGCCTGGAGTATGGGGTGGGGCACAGATACGCAGTATTTT. Translation: CAWSMGWGTDTQYF. J is TRBJ2-3 and V is TRBV30; D gene uncertain. Per germline, CDR1 GTSNPN and CDR2 SVGIG (reference sequence). This CDR3 comprises 14 residues. Trimming left V 2 bases short and J 1 base short, with 10 bases between. The full variable domain, in which reference TRBV30 and TRBJ2-3 provide the parts outside the CDR3, is SQTIHQWPATLVQPVGSPLSLECTVEGTSNPNLYWYRQAAGRGLQLLFYSVGIGQISSEVPQNLSASRPQDRQFILSSKKLLLSDSGFYLCAWSMGWGTDTQYFGPGTRLTVL.

V is TRBV14 and J is TRBJ1-1; TRBD1 might be the D (5 bases). Deletions cut 3 bases from V and 4 bases from J, with 12 bases between. This CDR3 has 14 amino acids. Looked up from germline, CDR1 is SGHDN and CDR2 is FVKESK. The CDR3 protein is CASSQSGGSTEAFF. CDR3 DNA sequence: TGTGCCAGCAGCCAGAGTGGGGGGAGCACTGAAGCTTTCTTT.